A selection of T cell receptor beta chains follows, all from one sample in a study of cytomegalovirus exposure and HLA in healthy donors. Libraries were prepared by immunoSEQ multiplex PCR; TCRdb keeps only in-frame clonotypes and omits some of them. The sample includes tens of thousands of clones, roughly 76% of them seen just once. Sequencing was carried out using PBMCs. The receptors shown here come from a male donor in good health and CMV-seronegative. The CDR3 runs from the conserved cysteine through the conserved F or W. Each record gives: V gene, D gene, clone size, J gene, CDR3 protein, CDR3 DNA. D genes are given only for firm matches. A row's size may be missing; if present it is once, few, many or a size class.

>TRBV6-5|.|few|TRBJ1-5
CASSSSRDEYQPQHF
TGTGCCAGCAGTTCCTCCAGGGATGAATATCAGCCCCAGCATTTT
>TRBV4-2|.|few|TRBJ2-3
CASSQDEDYTSTDTQYF
TGTGCCAGCAGCCAAGATGAAGACTACACTAGCACAGATACGCAGTATTTT
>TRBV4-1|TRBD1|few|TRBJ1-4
CASSRSRQGGIEPNEKLFF
TGCGCCAGCAGCCGGTCACGACAGGGGGGCATCGAGCCAAATGAAAAACTGTTTTTT
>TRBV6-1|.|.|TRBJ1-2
CASSDGRAANYGYTF
TGTGCCAGCAGTGACGGCAGGGCGGCTAACTATGGCTACACCTTC
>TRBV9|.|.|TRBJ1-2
CASSREVGGAFHGYTF
TGTGCCAGCAGCCGGGAGGTGGGGGGCGCATTCCATGGCTACACCTTC
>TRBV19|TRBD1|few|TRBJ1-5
CASSLTDRRNQPQHF
TGTGCCAGTAGTCTGACGGACAGGCGGAATCAGCCCCAGCATTTT
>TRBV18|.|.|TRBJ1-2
CASSPPIALNYGYTF
TGTGCCAGCTCACCACCTATAGCACTTAACTATGGCTACACCTTC
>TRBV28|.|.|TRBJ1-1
CASSQDRNTEAFF
TGTGCCAGCAGCCAGGACAGGAACACTGAAGCTTTCTTT
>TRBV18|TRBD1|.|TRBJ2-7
CASSPDRGEGYEQYF
TGTGCCAGCTCACCGGACAGGGGGGAAGGATACGAGCAGTACTTC
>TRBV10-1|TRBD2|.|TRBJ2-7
CASIRPGLAGRSYEQYF
TGCGCCAGCATCCGCCCGGGACTAGCGGGTCGCTCCTACGAGCAGTACTTC
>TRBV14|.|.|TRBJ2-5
CASSQDFGQTQYF
TGTGCCAGCAGCCAAGACTTTGGGCAGACCCAGTACTTC
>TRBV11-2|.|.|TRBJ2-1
CASSFFRNEQFF
TGTGCCAGCAGCTTTTTTCGCAATGAGCAGTTCTTC
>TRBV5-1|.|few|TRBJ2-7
CASSPRVGGRTYEQYF
TGCGCCAGCAGCCCCCGTGTGGGGGGGCGAACCTACGAGCAGTACTTC
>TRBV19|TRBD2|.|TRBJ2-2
CASSTGHGTSGSRAGELFF
TGTGCCAGTAGTACTGGACACGGGACTAGCGGGAGTAGGGCCGGGGAGCTGTTTTTT
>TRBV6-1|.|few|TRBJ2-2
CASSEGQGETGELFF
TGTGCCAGCAGTGAGGGGCAGGGTGAAACCGGGGAGCTGTTTTTT
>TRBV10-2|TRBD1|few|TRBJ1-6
CASRGQGDYNSPLHF
TGCGCCAGCAGGGGACAGGGGGACTATAATTCACCCCTCCACTTT
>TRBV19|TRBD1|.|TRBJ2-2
CASSPTGVVNTGELFF
TGTGCCAGTAGTCCCACAGGGGTAGTAAACACCGGGGAGCTGTTTTTT
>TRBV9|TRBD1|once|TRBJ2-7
CASSAGTGGYEQYF
TGTGCCAGCAGTGCCGGGACAGGGGGTTACGAGCAGTACTTC
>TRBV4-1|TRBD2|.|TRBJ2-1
CASSPRERGGLNEQFF
TGCGCCAGCAGCCCACGAGAGCGGGGGGGCCTCAATGAGCAGTTCTTC
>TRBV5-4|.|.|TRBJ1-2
CASSLGAALTNYGYTF
TGTGCCAGCAGCTTGGGGGCAGCTCTTACAAACTATGGCTACACCTTC
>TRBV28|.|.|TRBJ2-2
CASSFKPPNGELFF
TGTGCCAGCAGTTTTAAGCCCCCTAACGGGGAGCTGTTTTTT
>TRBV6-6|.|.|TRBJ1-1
CASTSEEGTNTEAFF
TGTGCCAGCACCTCGGAGGAGGGAACGAACACTGAAGCTTTCTTT